These T cell receptor beta chains were read from a single sample in a study of blood T cell repertoires in COVID-19. TCRdb's copy holds only in-frame clones and misses some; the assay was immunoSEQ multiplex PCR. The sample gives about 110,000 clones, around nine tenths of which show up once; approximately 5% is in the top ten. The material sequenced was peripheral blood. The receptors were sampled from a human donor in a cohort sampled during active COVID-19. CDR3s leave out the opening cysteine and the closing phenylalanine or tryptophan.

V gene	CDR3 protein
TRBV28	ASSGQGSRTESMRYGYT
TRBV6-6	ASSFGTTITDTQY
TRBV25-1	ASSALRNTEAF
TRBV25-1	ASSVHRDNSPLH
TRBV11-2	ASSLSTGGTEKLF
TRBV2	ASRLGGALSNQPQH
TRBV5-1	ASSLGQGRNQETQY
TRBV29-1	SVFGDRGTGELF
TRBV7-9	ASSPRTGGPEAF
TRBV7-9	ASSLPGGGTEAF
TRBV7-9	ASSLGSLRGGSTEAF
TRBV6-2/TRBV6-3	ASSYSGADEQY
TRBV30	AYQTLSSYNEQF
TRBV27	ASSYRTGGSGELF
TRBV18	ASSPELAHNEQF
TRBV2	ASSYSDSGMSYNEQF
TRBV6-5	ASSSVGSGGYT
TRBV5-1	ASSLSPGFTLGEQY
TRBV10-2	ASSDRGSQPQH
TRBV10-2	ASKRTGNTGELF
TRBV6-5	ASKQAGGLTHTQY
TRBV28	ASRVGAGGYT
TRBV2	ASSVHKASPRGGYT
TRBV15	ATEADGSVAGNTIY
TRBV15	ATSGGFQANYGYT
TRBV27	ASSYQLSGANVLT
TRBV7-3	ASSFTSGGRYEQY
TRBV18	ASSPPGQGREKLF
TRBV19	ASRTGAGNQPQH
TRBV18	ASSIRTGGYEQY
TRBV25-1	ASSGSKNEQF
TRBV2	ASIRGGTGNTIY
TRBV5-1	ASSSGLGQATNTEAF
TRBV10-3	AISERGGSLGGYT
TRBV30	AWSVLKGATTGELF
TRBV9	ASSVGRGQIGYT
TRBV9	ASSVDLAGYEQY
TRBV28	ASSLALAGGTDTQY
TRBV27	ASSPQPQVNTLKLIAKNIQY
TRBV5-1	ASSPDRDQPQH
TRBV6-2/TRBV6-3	ASSYSLTSGPLARIYEQF
TRBV2	ASSEGSLRETQY
TRBV5-8	ASSLQAGTKTQQY
TRBV19	ASRQRQLDTQY
TRBV6-5	ASFLDRVDNSPLH
TRBV5-6	ASSLATLPATGKAEAF
TRBV5-1	ASSVGLAGDEQF